Listed below are T cell receptor beta chains from one sample, sequenced in a study of OX40 agonist ivuxolimab in advanced cancers. Method: immunoSEQ multiplex PCR; TCRdb's copy keeps in-frame clones and lacks some. The table records tens of thousands of clones, roughly 87% of them present only once. Sequences were derived from CD4+ or CD8+ T cells sorted from blood, sampled in a trial of the OX40 agonist ivuxolimab. The source is an adult with an advanced solid tumor such as melanoma, head and neck, liver or kidney cancer. The CDR3 runs from the conserved cysteine through the conserved F or W. A D gene is named only where the DNA matches it firmly. The size field is filled for only some rows; it gives once, few, many or a size class.

d_call	clone_size	j_call	v_call	cdr3_nt	cdr3_aa
.	once	TRBJ2-3	TRBV4-1	TGCGCCAGCAGCCAAGTTTGGACCACCCCCGATACGCAGTATTTT	CASSQVWTTPDTQYF
TRBD1	.	TRBJ1-2	TRBV28	TGTGCCAGCAGTTTAACAGGGGAGAGCTATGGCTACACCTTC	CASSLTGESYGYTF
.	few	TRBJ1-3	TRBV27	TGTGCCAGCAGTTTATCGAACAGGGCGTCCACCATATATTTT	CASSLSNRASTIYF
.	.	TRBJ1-5	TRBV19	TGTGCCAGTAGTACTCCAGGAATCAATCAGCCCCAGCATTTT	CASSTPGINQPQHF
.	once	TRBJ2-1	TRBV7-9	TGTGCCAGCAGCTTATCCCGGGCCAGGGCTGGTGAGCAGTTCTTC	CASSLSRARAGEQFF
.	.	TRBJ2-7	TRBV30	TGTGCCTGGAGTCCGGCCGGTGAGCAGTACTTC	CAWSPAGEQYF
TRBD1	.	TRBJ2-4	TRBV7-8	TGTGCCAGCAGCCCTCGACAGGGGGCCCAGGTACTAGCCAAAAACATTCAGTACTTC	CASSPRQGAQVLAKNIQYF
TRBD2	.	TRBJ2-1	TRBV27	TGTGCCAGCAGCTCACAGCTAGCGGCCAGCTCCTACAATGAGCAGTTCTTC	CASSSQLAASSYNEQFF
.	.	TRBJ2-2	TRBV28	TGTGCCAGCAGTCCCCTAGGCCTGGCGACCGGGGAGCTGTTTTTT	CASSPLGLATGELFF
.	.	TRBJ2-5	TRBV28	TGTGCCAGCAGTTTCTCAGGGAACCAAGAGACCCAGTACTTC	CASSFSGNQETQYF